These T cell receptor beta chains were read from a single sample in a study of identical twins. TCRdb used MiXCR to reprocess the 5' RACE reads, holding one entry per CDR3 protein. The table lists roughly 720,000 distinct CDR3 sequences, roughly 18% of them singletons. A further study also used this sample, focusing on T cells expressing NK-cell markers.

The specimen was PBMCs. Source of these receptors: a woman aged 18 to 35 in good health. The CDR3 runs from the conserved cysteine through the conserved F or W. The D gene is left open where the match is weak. Rows may omit the clone size; those that give it use once, few, many or a size class.

v_gene	j_gene	abundance	d_gene	CDR3aa	CDR3nt
TRBV12-3/TRBV12-4	TRBJ2-7	few	-	CASMLRDGGNEQYF	TGTGCCAGCATGCTCCGGGACGGGGGTAACGAGCAGTACTTC
TRBV7-8	TRBJ2-2	-	-	CASSLARTGAGELFF	TGTGCTAGCAGCTTAGCAAGGACGGGGGCCGGGGAGCTGTTTTTT
TRBV20-1	TRBJ1-2	-	-	CSASRGRDGGYTF	TGCAGTGCTTCCCGGGGCAGGGATGGTGGCTACACCTTC
TRBV11-2	TRBJ2-5	-	TRBD1	CASSSTGGKETQYF	TGTGCCAGCAGCTCGACAGGGGGAAAGGAGACCCAGTACTTC
TRBV3-1	TRBJ1-2	few	-	CASSQDMWTYTF	TGTGCCAGCAGCCAAGATATGTGGACCTACACCTTC
TRBV5-1	TRBJ2-7	-	-	CASSYRAGQPYEQYF	TGCGCCAGCAGCTATCGAGCGGGACAGCCCTACGAGCAGTACTTC
TRBV20-1	TRBJ1-2	few	-	CSARVPGNGYTF	TGCAGTGCTAGAGTTCCCGGGAATGGCTACACCTTC
TRBV5-1	TRBJ2-5	many	-	CASSPYRWSQETQYF	TGCGCCAGCAGCCCCTACCGGTGGTCCCAAGAGACCCAGTACTTC
TRBV6-1	TRBJ2-1	few	TRBD2	CASSIGLAKYNEQFF	TGTGCCAGCAGCATTGGACTAGCGAAATACAATGAGCAGTTCTTC
TRBV12-3/TRBV12-4	TRBJ1-5	-	-	CASTLRTDQPQHF	TGTGCCAGCACCCTACGGACGGATCAGCCCCAGCATTTT
TRBV12-3/TRBV12-4	TRBJ1-2	many	-	CASSYSGAYGYTF	TGTGCCAGCAGTTACTCAGGGGCCTATGGCTACACCTTC
TRBV20-1	TRBJ2-7	few	TRBD2	CSARAGGNEQYF	TGCAGTGCTAGAGCGGGGGGTAACGAGCAGTACTTC
TRBV6-4	TRBJ2-3	few	TRBD2	CASSDSWTSHPDTQYF	TGTGCCAGCAGTGACTCTTGGACTAGTCATCCAGATACGCAGTATTTT
TRBV7-3	TRBJ2-1	-	TRBD2	CASSPPGLAGGEEQFF	TGTGCCAGCAGCCCCCCAGGGTTAGCGGGGGGGGAGGAGCAGTTCTTC
TRBV5-4	TRBJ1-3	few	-	CASSPGQSTGNTIYF	TGTGCCAGCAGCCCCGGACAATCCACTGGAAACACCATATATTTT
TRBV5-5	TRBJ2-3	-	-	CASSLGAYTDTQYF	TGTGCCAGCAGCTTAGGAGCTTACACAGATACGCAGTATTTT
TRBV7-8	TRBJ2-5	few	TRBD1	CASSSGQGKPETQYF	TGTGCCAGCAGCTCAGGACAGGGCAAACCCGAGACCCAGTACTTC
TRBV10-3	TRBJ2-3	few	-	CAISESGLASTDTQYF	TGTGCCATCAGTGAGTCTGGCCTAGCGAGCACAGATACGCAGTATTTT
TRBV7-3	TRBJ2-1	-	-	CASSLTRDTSYNEQFF	TGTGCCAGCAGCTTAACGCGGGATACCTCCTACAATGAGCAGTTCTTC
TRBV12-3/TRBV12-4	TRBJ1-5	-	TRBD1	CASTIGQGRGNQPQHF	TGTGCCAGCACCATCGGACAGGGTCGAGGCAATCAGCCCCAGCATTTT
TRBV6-2/TRBV6-3	TRBJ2-1	few	-	CASSIVAFYNEQFF	TGTGCCAGCAGTATAGTAGCGTTCTACAATGAGCAGTTCTTC
TRBV6-5	TRBJ2-1	-	TRBD2	CASEGGPGEQFF	TGTGCCAGCGAGGGAGGGCCCGGAGAGCAGTTCTTC
TRBV7-2	TRBJ2-5	-	-	CASSPVGAAKETQYF	TGTGCCAGCAGCCCAGTCGGAGCAGCCAAAGAGACCCAGTACTTC
TRBV10-3	TRBJ2-7	-	-	CAISPPEGYEQYF	TGTGCCATCAGCCCACCGGAGGGCTACGAGCAGTACTTC
TRBV10-3	TRBJ2-5	many	TRBD1	CAISEDDRGKETQYF	TGTGCCATCAGTGAGGACGACAGGGGGAAAGAGACCCAGTACTTC